The rows below give T cell receptor beta chains drawn from one sample of a study of blood T cell repertoires in COVID-19. TCRdb's table, derived via immunoSEQ multiplex PCR, lists solely in-frame clones and lacks some. The sample gives around 200,000 clones, over 80% of which show up once; 5.5% to 8% is in the top ten. Specimen: peripheral blood. These receptors all stem from a woman aged 40 to 55 with COVID-19, enrolled during active disease. Both conserved end residues are part of each CDR3. The D gene is left open where the match is weak. Clone size is stated in some rows and not others, as once, few, many or a class when expanded.

v_gene: TRBV7-2; d_gene: -; abundance: few; j_gene: TRBJ2-5; CDR3aa: CASSFRDTQETQYF; CDR3nt: TGTGCCAGCAGCTTCCGGGACACCCAAGAGACCCAGTACTTC
v_gene: TRBV7-2; d_gene: -; abundance: -; j_gene: TRBJ1-6; CDR3aa: CASSSPNRVGNSPLHF; CDR3nt: TGTGCCAGCAGCTCGCCCAACAGGGTCGGTAATTCACCCCTCCACTTT
v_gene: TRBV28; d_gene: -; abundance: once; j_gene: TRBJ1-4; CDR3aa: CASSTSARTATNEKLFF; CDR3nt: TGTGCCAGCAGTACCAGCGCGAGGACAGCAACTAATGAAAAACTGTTTTTT
v_gene: TRBV19; d_gene: TRBD1; abundance: -; j_gene: TRBJ1-5; CDR3aa: CASNRGDNQPQHF; CDR3nt: TGTGCCAGCAACAGGGGGGACAATCAGCCCCAGCATTTT
v_gene: TRBV27; d_gene: -; abundance: few; j_gene: TRBJ2-7; CDR3aa: CASSLGYSSYEQYF; CDR3nt: TGTGCCAGCAGTTTAGGGTACAGCTCCTACGAGCAGTACTTC
v_gene: TRBV6-1; d_gene: -; abundance: -; j_gene: TRBJ2-7; CDR3aa: CASSDQGRAVEQYF; CDR3nt: TGTGCCAGCAGTGATCAGGGGAGAGCGGTAGAGCAGTACTTC
v_gene: TRBV10-1; d_gene: TRBD1; abundance: -; j_gene: TRBJ1-2; CDR3aa: CASSESPGQGDLYTF; CDR3nt: TGCGCCAGCAGTGAGTCCCCGGGACAGGGCGACCTCTACACCTTC
v_gene: TRBV10-3; d_gene: -; abundance: few; j_gene: TRBJ2-7; CDR3aa: CAISEASSYEQYF; CDR3nt: TGTGCCATCAGTGAGGCGAGCTCCTACGAGCAGTACTTC
v_gene: TRBV6-5; d_gene: -; abundance: -; j_gene: TRBJ1-2; CDR3aa: CASSYRRRDTNGYTF; CDR3nt: TGTGCCAGCAGTTATAGGAGGCGCGACACCAATGGCTACACCTTC
v_gene: TRBV5-1; d_gene: -; abundance: -; j_gene: TRBJ1-3; CDR3aa: CASSLNSYSGNTIYF; CDR3nt: TGCGCCAGCAGCTTGAACAGTTACTCTGGAAACACCATATATTTT
v_gene: TRBV6-2/TRBV6-3; d_gene: TRBD2; abundance: once; j_gene: TRBJ2-7; CDR3aa: CASSSKGLAGSYEQYF; CDR3nt: TGTGCCAGCAGTTCGAAGGGACTAGCGGGATCCTACGAGCAGTACTTC
v_gene: TRBV7-9; d_gene: -; abundance: -; j_gene: TRBJ1-2; CDR3aa: CASSLAARGYTF; CDR3nt: TGTGCCAGCAGCTTAGCCGCTAGGGGCTACACCTTC
v_gene: TRBV6-5; d_gene: TRBD2; abundance: -; j_gene: TRBJ2-5; CDR3aa: CASTGLAGWETQYF; CDR3nt: TGTGCCAGCACCGGACTAGCGGGGTGGGAGACCCAGTACTTC
v_gene: TRBV20-1; d_gene: -; abundance: -; j_gene: TRBJ1-2; CDR3aa: CSSVYGYTF; CDR3nt: TGCAGTTCGGTCTATGGCTACACCTTC
v_gene: TRBV20-1; d_gene: -; abundance: -; j_gene: TRBJ1-1; CDR3aa: CSASIDGSVAFF; CDR3nt: TGCAGTGCTAGTATCGACGGGAGTGTGGCTTTCTTT
v_gene: TRBV5-1; d_gene: -; abundance: few; j_gene: TRBJ1-1; CDR3aa: CASSTSVAGTTEAFF; CDR3nt: TGCGCCAGCAGCACATCAGTGGCCGGGACAACTGAAGCTTTCTTT
v_gene: TRBV28; d_gene: -; abundance: few; j_gene: TRBJ1-1; CDR3aa: CASRAGGDTEAFF; CDR3nt: TGTGCCAGCAGAGCTGGCGGGGACACTGAAGCTTTCTTT
v_gene: TRBV5-3; d_gene: TRBD1; abundance: -; j_gene: TRBJ1-4; CDR3aa: CARSPDRTNEKLFF; CDR3nt: TGTGCCAGAAGCCCGGACAGGACTAATGAAAAACTGTTTTTT
v_gene: TRBV5-6; d_gene: TRBD1; abundance: few; j_gene: TRBJ1-4; CDR3aa: CASSPPGTGGEKLFF; CDR3nt: TGTGCCAGCAGCCCCCCCGGGACAGGGGGGGAAAAACTGTTTTTT
v_gene: TRBV12-2; d_gene: -; abundance: -; j_gene: TRBJ1-5; CDR3aa: CASRLAGRAGSNQPQHF; CDR3nt: TGTGCAAGTCGCTTAGCGGGGAGGGCGGGGAGCAATCAGCCCCAGCATTTT
v_gene: TRBV27; d_gene: -; abundance: -; j_gene: TRBJ1-2; CDR3aa: CASSPYGDILVGYGYTF; CDR3nt: TGTGCCAGCAGTCCATACGGGGACATCCTAGTGGGCTATGGCTACACCTTC
v_gene: TRBV5-3; d_gene: -; abundance: -; j_gene: TRBJ1-6; CDR3aa: CARSLSVQGEDSPLHF; CDR3nt: TGTGCCAGAAGCTTAAGTGTTCAGGGCGAGGACTCACCCCTCCACTTT
v_gene: TRBV4-1; d_gene: -; abundance: -; j_gene: TRBJ1-1; CDR3aa: CASSQAWADGNTEAFF; CDR3nt: TGCGCCAGCAGCCAAGCTTGGGCAGACGGGAACACTGAAGCTTTCTTT
v_gene: TRBV6-4; d_gene: -; abundance: -; j_gene: TRBJ1-1; CDR3aa: CASSLGGWNTEAFF; CDR3nt: TGTGCCAGCAGCCTGGGGGGGTGGAACACTGAAGCTTTCTTT
v_gene: TRBV5-1; d_gene: -; abundance: -; j_gene: TRBJ1-2; CDR3aa: CASSLGGTGSPSNYGYTF; CDR3nt: TGCGCCAGCAGCTTGGGGGGAACAGGGTCCCCATCTAACTATGGCTACACCTTC
v_gene: TRBV4-1; d_gene: -; abundance: few; j_gene: TRBJ2-7; CDR3aa: CASSQGRGTEQYF; CDR3nt: TGCGCCAGCAGCCAAGGTAGGGGGACCGAGCAGTACTTC
v_gene: TRBV6-5; d_gene: -; abundance: -; j_gene: TRBJ1-1; CDR3aa: CASSEMSGMAAFF; CDR3nt: TGTGCCAGCAGCGAGATGTCAGGGATGGCGGCTTTCTTT
v_gene: TRBV14; d_gene: -; abundance: few; j_gene: TRBJ2-7; CDR3aa: CASRFSDSYEQYF; CDR3nt: TGTGCCAGCAGGTTCAGCGATTCCTACGAGCAGTACTTC
v_gene: TRBV5-1; d_gene: -; abundance: -; j_gene: TRBJ2-7; CDR3aa: CASSFRGSSYEQYF; CDR3nt: TGCGCCAGCAGCTTCCGGGGAAGCTCCTACGAGCAGTACTTC
v_gene: TRBV5-1; d_gene: -; abundance: -; j_gene: TRBJ2-7; CDR3aa: CASSLFRGALNEQYF; CDR3nt: TGCGCCAGCAGCCTGTTTAGAGGCGCTCTGAACGAGCAGTACTTC
v_gene: TRBV7-9; d_gene: -; abundance: -; j_gene: TRBJ1-1; CDR3aa: CASSNQGQGEAFF; CDR3nt: TGTGCCAGCAGCAACCAGGGTCAGGGTGAAGCTTTCTTT
v_gene: TRBV4-1; d_gene: TRBD1; abundance: -; j_gene: TRBJ1-1; CDR3aa: CASSHLDGTGEAFF; CDR3nt: TGCGCCAGCAGTCATTTGGACGGGACAGGTGAAGCTTTCTTT
v_gene: TRBV12-5; d_gene: TRBD1; abundance: -; j_gene: TRBJ2-7; CDR3aa: CASGRGTGLNYEQYF; CDR3nt: TGTGCTAGTGGTCGAGGGACAGGCCTTAACTACGAGCAGTACTTC
v_gene: TRBV25-1; d_gene: TRBD1; abundance: few; j_gene: TRBJ1-1; CDR3aa: CASRDRGDTEAFF; CDR3nt: TGTGCCAGCAGAGACAGGGGGGACACTGAAGCTTTCTTT
v_gene: TRBV6-5; d_gene: -; abundance: -; j_gene: TRBJ1-2; CDR3aa: CASSQQTGRANGYTF; CDR3nt: TGTGCCAGCAGTCAGCAAACAGGGCGCGCAAATGGCTACACCTTC
v_gene: TRBV6-4; d_gene: TRBD2; abundance: -; j_gene: TRBJ2-3; CDR3aa: CASSEESGGGSTDTQYF; CDR3nt: TGTGCCAGCAGTGAAGAAAGCGGGGGGGGTAGCACAGATACGCAGTATTTT
v_gene: TRBV2; d_gene: -; abundance: -; j_gene: TRBJ1-6; CDR3aa: CASLGGRSNSPLHF; CDR3nt: TGTGCCAGCTTGGGGGGACGGTCTAATTCACCCCTCCACTTT
v_gene: TRBV7-9; d_gene: TRBD1; abundance: once; j_gene: TRBJ2-7; CDR3aa: CAIAGQDFYEQYF; CDR3nt: TGTGCCATCGCGGGACAGGATTTCTACGAGCAGTACTTC
v_gene: TRBV13; d_gene: -; abundance: -; j_gene: TRBJ1-1; CDR3aa: CASSPYGNTEAFF; CDR3nt: TGTGCCAGCAGCCCCTATGGGAACACTGAAGCTTTCTTT
v_gene: TRBV2; d_gene: -; abundance: -; j_gene: TRBJ1-2; CDR3aa: CASKTGTTYYGYTF; CDR3nt: TGTGCCAGCAAGACCGGGACAACTTACTATGGCTACACCTTC
v_gene: TRBV27; d_gene: TRBD2; abundance: -; j_gene: TRBJ2-1; CDR3aa: CASSLLALAGGRNEQFF; CDR3nt: TGTGCCAGCAGTCTTCTAGCCCTAGCGGGAGGGAGGAATGAGCAGTTCTTC
v_gene: TRBV11-3; d_gene: -; abundance: -; j_gene: TRBJ2-3; CDR3aa: CASSLQGDTQYF; CDR3nt: TGTGCCAGTTCGTTACAGGGCGATACGCAGTATTTT
v_gene: TRBV6-4; d_gene: -; abundance: -; j_gene: TRBJ1-2; CDR3aa: CASSARGSYGYTF; CDR3nt: TGTGCCAGCAGTGCCCGGGGGAGTTATGGCTACACCTTC
v_gene: TRBV6-1; d_gene: TRBD1; abundance: once; j_gene: TRBJ2-3; CDR3aa: CASSEQGQGAGDTQYF; CDR3nt: TGTGCCAGCAGTGAACAGGGACAGGGGGCGGGAGATACGCAGTATTTT
v_gene: TRBV16; d_gene: -; abundance: -; j_gene: TRBJ1-1; CDR3aa: CASSHPQGTMELNTEAFF; CDR3nt: TGTGCCAGCAGCCATCCCCAGGGAACAATGGAGCTGAACACTGAAGCTTTCTTT
v_gene: TRBV10-1; d_gene: TRBD1; abundance: -; j_gene: TRBJ2-1; CDR3aa: CASKDRTYNEQFF; CDR3nt: TGCGCCAGCAAGGACAGGACATACAATGAGCAGTTCTTC
v_gene: TRBV6-5; d_gene: TRBD2; abundance: -; j_gene: TRBJ2-2; CDR3aa: CARGLAGGTGELFF; CDR3nt: TGTGCCAGAGGACTAGCGGGGGGGACCGGGGAGCTGTTTTTT
v_gene: TRBV5-1; d_gene: -; abundance: -; j_gene: TRBJ1-5; CDR3aa: CASSPGGVRNQPQHF; CDR3nt: TGCGCCAGCAGCCCCGGGGGGGTGAGAAATCAGCCCCAGCATTTT
v_gene: TRBV18; d_gene: -; abundance: -; j_gene: TRBJ1-3; CDR3aa: CASSARNTIYF; CDR3nt: TGTGCCAGCTCTGCGAGAAACACCATATATTTT
v_gene: TRBV10-2; d_gene: TRBD1; abundance: -; j_gene: TRBJ1-4; CDR3aa: CASSNGQGSEKLFF; CDR3nt: TGCGCCAGCAGTAACGGACAGGGAAGTGAAAAACTGTTTTTT
v_gene: TRBV18; d_gene: -; abundance: once; j_gene: TRBJ2-1; CDR3aa: CASSRGLSEQFF; CDR3nt: TGTGCCAGCTCACGGGGACTTAGCGAGCAGTTCTTC
v_gene: TRBV9; d_gene: -; abundance: -; j_gene: TRBJ2-5; CDR3aa: CASSVATRETQYF; CDR3nt: TGTGCCAGCAGCGTAGCTACGAGAGAGACCCAGTACTTC
v_gene: TRBV12-3/TRBV12-4; d_gene: -; abundance: -; j_gene: TRBJ1-1; CDR3aa: CASSLGRKAFF; CDR3nt: TGTGCCAGCAGTTTAGGGAGAAAGGCTTTCTTT
v_gene: TRBV11-3; d_gene: TRBD2; abundance: -; j_gene: TRBJ2-1; CDR3aa: CASSLVGRAGEGNEQFF; CDR3nt: TGTGCCAGCAGCTTAGTAGGACGAGCGGGAGAGGGGAATGAGCAGTTCTTC
v_gene: TRBV5-6; d_gene: -; abundance: -; j_gene: TRBJ1-4; CDR3aa: CASSRWLTNEKLFF; CDR3nt: TGTGCCAGCAGCCGATGGCTCACTAATGAAAAACTGTTTTTT